This TCR beta chain was found in a study of T cells in Graves' hyperthyroidism and ophthalmopathy. Broader study findings: Most clonotypes that expanded in the thyroid above 0.001 also showed up in blood. In validation, the model predicted ophthalmopathy. These predictions came a median about 6 months before onset.

Trimming shortened V by 4 bases and J by 3 bases, and 13 bases separated the two germline ends. Germline V CDR1 and CDR2: MNHEY, SVGEGT. The CDR3 spans 14 residues. There are many counts of this clonotype. What it binds is not known. TCR beta CDR3 regions were amplified from RNA transcripts. When the TCR CDR3 underwent first-round RT-PCR, the HTBI primer set was used. From the multiplex PCR reads, TCRdb called clonotypes with MiXCR, one entry per CDR3 protein. The profile covers 30,000 to 35,000 distinct CDR3 sequences, with 52% appearing a single time and 25% taken by the ten largest. The sample was blood. This chain uses TRBV6-2 or TRBV6-3 with TRBJ2-7, with D possibly TRBD2 on 7 matching bases. The sequence was obtained from a woman in her thirties or forties with Graves' ophthalmopathy. The CDR3 sequence is CASSLRGAFYEQYF. Written as DNA, the CDR3 is TGTGCCAGCAGTTTACGGGGGGCCTTCTACGAGCAGTACTTC.